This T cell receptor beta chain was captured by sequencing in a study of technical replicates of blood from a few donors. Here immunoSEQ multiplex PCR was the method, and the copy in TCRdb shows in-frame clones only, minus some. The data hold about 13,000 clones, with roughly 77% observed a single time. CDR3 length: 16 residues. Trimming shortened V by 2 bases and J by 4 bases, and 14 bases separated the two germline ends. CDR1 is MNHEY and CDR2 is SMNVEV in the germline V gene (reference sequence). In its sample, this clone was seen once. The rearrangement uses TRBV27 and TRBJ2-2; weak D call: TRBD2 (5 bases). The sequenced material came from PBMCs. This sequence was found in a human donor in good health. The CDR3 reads CASSLLGGTSTGELFF. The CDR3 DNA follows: TGTGCCAGCAGTTTACTCGGAGGAACGAGCACCGGGGAGCTGTTTTTT.